These 20 T cell receptor beta chains came from one sample sequenced in a study of beta chain features in type 1 diabetes. Expressed TCRB transcripts were sequenced because the isolated RNA had all been reverse transcribed beforehand. Profiled with immunoSEQ multiplex PCR; TCRdb holds only in-frame clones, not every one. The table lists hundreds of thousands of clones, roughly a tenth of them singletons, with around 0.018% in the top ten. These receptors have no known antigen. Notes on the study in general: All four CD4+ subsets of Type 1 diabetes patients contained TCRB CDR3s that were moderately but significantly shorter.

Specimen: naive CD4+ T cells from blood. These receptors all come from a man aged 30 to 39 with type 1 diabetes.

The chain carries TRBV19 and TRBJ2-3; 8 bases match TRBD2. Germline CDR1 and CDR2: LNHDA and SQIVND (reference sequence). This CDR3 contains 15 residues. The ends lost 5 bases at V and 6 bases at J; junction bases unmatched: 10. The CDR3 DNA reads as TGTGCCAGTAGTTATAGCGGGGTACGCTCGGATACGCAGTATTTT. Encoded protein: CASSYSGVRSDTQYF.

This clone was counted between two and nine times. V and J are TRBV25-1 and TRBJ2-5; D gene unclear. V lost 3 bases, J lost 2 bases, and 7 bases lay in between. This CDR3 spans 13 amino acids. Germline-derived CDR1 and CDR2 are MGHDK and SYGVNS. CDR3 sequence reads: CASSDSFQETQYF. DNA of the CDR3: TGTGCCAGCAGTGACAGTTTTCAAGAGACCCAGTACTTC.

V usage is TRBV4-2 and J usage is TRBJ1-1; possibly TRBD1 for D (5 bases). The CDR3 has 16 residues. V gave up 4 bases and J gave up 4 bases, with 19 bases separating them. Germline V gives CDR1 LGHNA, CDR2 YNFKEQ. The CDR3 region is CASSRLGYRSGTEAFF. DNA for the CDR3: TGTGCCAGCAGCCGCCTGGGATACAGGTCGGGCACTGAAGCTTTCTTT.

This clone turned up a few times. V and J are TRBV11-2 and TRBJ2-4; D remains unclear. The germline V gene encodes CDR1 SGHAT and CDR2 FQNNGV. Trimming removed 6 bases at V and 6 bases at J, with 12 bases between. The CDR3 covers 13 residues. DNA for the CDR3: TGTGCCAGCAGACCTACAGAGAGAAACATTCAGTACTTC. The encoded protein is CASRPTERNIQYF. Variable domain in full (rest from reference TRBV11-2 and TRBJ2-4): EAGVAQSPRYKIIEKRQSVAFWCNPISGHATLYWYQQILGQGPKLLIQFQNNGVVDDSQLPKDRFSAERLKGVDSTLKIQPAKLEDSAVYLCASRPTERNIQYFGAGTRLSVL.

The chain uses TRBV28 and TRBJ2-3; 13 positions match TRBD2. Germline V gene data show CDR1 as MDHEN and CDR2 as SYDVKM. CDR3 length: 16 residues. V was pared by 5 bases and J by 1 base, with 3 bases of the junction left unmatched. This CDR3 is CASSPGTSGGTDTQYF. The CDR3 region has the DNA TGTGCCAGCAGTCCTGGGACTAGCGGGGGCACAGATACGCAGTATTTT.

This clone was detected a few times. V and J are TRBV9 and TRBJ2-3; a possible D gene is TRBD1 (6 bases). Germline V gives CDR1 SGDLS, CDR2 YYNGEE. This CDR3 comprises 15 residues. With 6 bases removed from V and 4 bases from J, the gap between germline ends came to 18 bases. The CDR3 DNA reads TGTGCCAGCACCCTGAATGGGGGCGCGGCAGATACGCAGTATTTT. As protein: CASTLNGGAADTQYF.

The V gene is TRBV4-2, the J gene TRBJ1-3; D call uncertain. V was shortened by 1 base and J by 1 base, with 2 bases between the two germline ends. The CDR3 is 13 amino acids. CDR1 is LGHNA, CDR2 YNFKEQ, per germline. The DNA for the CDR3 is TGTGCCAGCAGCCAAGCTTCTGGAAACACCATATATTTT. It is translated as CASSQASGNTIYF.

This clone was detected only a few times. V and J are TRBV5-6 and TRBJ1-4; D is uncertain. The CDR3 is 14 amino acids. The V gene's germline CDR1 is SGHDT and CDR2 YYEEEE. Trimming stripped 3 bases from V and 4 bases from J, with 10 bases between. CDR3 sequence: CASSSQPINEKLFF. For the CDR3, the DNA is TGTGCCAGCAGCTCACAGCCGATTAATGAAAAACTGTTTTTT.

This chain's CDR3 is CASSNWDRGDETQYF. The CDR3 DNA reads TGTGCCAGCAGCAACTGGGACAGGGGGGACGAGACCCAGTACTTC. V gene TRBV21-1 combines with J gene TRBJ2-5; TRBD1 reflects the table's D call only, with no check against the DNA. TRBV21-1 is assigned pseudogene status. This CDR3 region has 15 residues.

The chain combines TRBV4-2 with TRBJ1-5; the match to TRBD1 covers 9 bases. Germline V CDR1 and CDR2: LGHNA, YNFKEQ. The CDR3 covers 13 residues. J gave up 5 bases and V 4 bases, and 0 bases lay outside the gene matches. The CDR3 DNA is TGTGCCAGCAGCCGGGACAGGGATCAGCCCCAGCATTTT. This codes for CASSRDRDQPQHF.

The chain has TRBV19 and TRBJ2-7; D is perhaps TRBD2 (6 bases). This CDR3 comprises 15 residues. Trimming removed 6 bases from V and 0 bases from J, with 15 bases in between. CDR1 and CDR2 (germline): LNHDA, SQIVND (reference sequence). Here the CDR3 reads CASSRTSLNSYEQYF. CDR3 bases: TGTGCCAGTAGCCGAACTAGCTTAAACTCCTACGAGCAGTACTTC.

The V call is TRBV13, the J call TRBJ1-1, with a weak D call TRBD1 (6 bases). The V end lost 3 bases, the J end lost 7 bases, and 18 bases lay between the germline ends. CDR1 and CDR2 (germline): PRHDT, FYEKMQ (reference sequence). This CDR3 is built from 15 residues. DNA for the CDR3: TGTGCCAGCAGCTTTTCGGGGGGCCCCCTCGGTGAAGCTTTCTTT. Amino acids: CASSFSGGPLGEAFF.

This clone was picked up a small number of times. The CDR3, as DNA: TGTGCCAGTAGTATAGCTCAGGTAGATACGCAGTATTTT. It translates to CASSIAQVDTQYF. The chain carries TRBV19 and TRBJ2-3, with D unresolved. This CDR3 is 13 amino acids long. The germline V gene has CDR1 LNHDA and CDR2 SQIVND (reference sequence). Between the trimmed V and J ends, which lost 1 base and 5 bases, there was a span of 7 bases.

J is TRBJ2-1 and V is TRBV13, with 9 bases lining up with TRBD1. This CDR3 comprises 17 residues. With 5 bases clipped from V and 10 bases from J, the junction kept 18 bases outside the gene matches. Germline lookup yields CDR1 PRHDT and CDR2 FYEKMQ (reference sequence). The CDR3 DNA reads TGTGCCAGCAGCCGCCGTGTCGGGACAGGGATTTCGTGGGAGCAGTTCTTC. Residues: CASSRRVGTGISWEQFF.

This clone was observed a handful of times. The gene calls are TRBV15 and TRBJ1-5; 8 bases align to TRBD1. CDR3 length: 16 residues. J lost 3 bases, V lost 2 bases, and 6 bases had no gene match. Per the germline V gene, CDR1 is LNHNV and CDR2 is YYDKDF (reference sequence). The CDR3 bases are TGTGCCACCAGCAGACCTGGGACAGGAGACAATCAGCCCCAGCATTTT. This gives the protein CATSRPGTGDNQPQHF. Full variable domain (missing parts from reference TRBV15 and TRBJ1-5): DAMVIQNPRYQVTQFGKPVTLSCSQTLNHNVMYWYQQKSSQAPKLLFHYYDKDFNNEADTPDNFQSRRPNTSFCFLDIRSPGLGDTAMYLCATSRPGTGDNQPQHFGDGTRLSIL.

This clone was detected a few times. The chain joins TRBV7-9 to TRBJ1-1; maybe TRBD1 (6 bases). Germline V gene lookup returns CDR1 SEHNR and CDR2 FQNEAQ (reference sequence). V was shortened by 8 bases and J by 4 bases, with 29 bases between the two germline ends. The CDR3 is 18 amino acids. In nucleotides, the CDR3 is TGTGCCAGCCCCCCGGAGGATTCGGGAACAGGGATGAGCACTGAAGCTTTCTTT. Residues: CASPPEDSGTGMSTEAFF.

V gene TRBV27 combines with J gene TRBJ2-7; D is possibly TRBD1 (6 bases). Germline V CDR1 and CDR2: MNHEY, SMNVEV (reference sequence). The CDR3 is made up of 14 amino acids. Trimming shortened V by 5 bases and J by 2 bases, and 13 bases separated the two germline ends. This CDR3 reads CASSRGWPTYEQYF. As DNA, the CDR3 is TGTGCCAGCAGTAGGGGGTGGCCTACCTACGAGCAGTACTTC.

This clone was found a few times. The DNA for the CDR3 is TGTGCCACTCTCAGGGGAGTCGGGGAAAAACTGTTTTTT. The encoded protein is CATLRGVGEKLFF. The gene calls are TRBV30 and TRBJ1-4, with a weak D call TRBD1 (6 bases). The V gene's germline CDR1 is GTSNPN and CDR2 SVGIG (reference sequence). The ends were cut back, 8 bases at V and 8 bases at J, with 18 bases in the middle. CDR3 size: 13 residues. Based on the CDR3 plus reference TRBV30 and TRBJ1-4, the full variable domain is SQTIHQWPATLVQPVGSPLSLECTVEGTSNPNLYWYRQAAGRGLQLLFYSVGIGQISSEVPQNLSASRPQDRQFILSSKKLLLSDSGFYLCATLRGVGEKLFFGSGTQLSVL.

This clone was seen more than once but under ten times. The DNA of the CDR3 is TGCAGCGTCTACTACAATGAGCAGTTCTTC. Translating it yields CSVYYNEQFF. The V call is TRBV29-1, the J call TRBJ2-1, with D unresolved. Germline V gene data show CDR1 as SQVTM and CDR2 as ANQGSEA. The CDR3 contains 10 residues. Trimming removed 6 bases at V and 3 bases at J, with 3 bases between.

This chain joins TRBV5-4 and TRBJ2-1; D perhaps matches TRBD2 (7 bases). Trimming took 1 base from V and 0 from J, leaving 11 bases between them. Germline loops: CDR1 SGHNT, CDR2 YYREEE (reference sequence). The CDR3 contains 16 residues. CDR3 bases: TGTGCCAGCAGCTTGAGCCGGGGGGCCTCCTACAATGAGCAGTTCTTC. This encodes CASSLSRGASYNEQFF.